Given below is one TCR beta chain in context. These data belong to a study of shared clonotypes between healthy human individuals. CDR3 length equals 14 residues. Trimming shortened V by 3 bases and J by 3 bases, and 12 bases separated the two germline ends. Germline CDR1 is MNHNS and CDR2 is SASEGT. Data came from immunoSEQ multiplex PCR; TCRdb stores just in-frame clones and leaves some out. The table has 2 million to 3 million clones, roughly 93% seen once. Material: naive CD4+ T cells from PBMCs. Subset specified: CD45RA+ positively selected. This clonotype was obtained from a man younger than 35 in good health. Some clones in this sample may be carry-over from other donors' samples. This chain links TRBV6-1 with TRBJ2-7; D unclear. CDR3 protein: CASSDLRSNYEQYF. In DNA form, the CDR3 reads TGTGCCAGCAGTGATCTACGGAGCAACTACGAGCAGTACTTC.